This T cell receptor beta chain is drawn from a study of T cell changes during pregnancy in multiple sclerosis. Some clones are missing from TCRdb's copy, which holds only in-frame ones; the method was immunoSEQ multiplex PCR. The data hold some 90,000 clones, with around 92% observed a single time. V lost 3 bases, J lost 7 bases, and 6 bases lay in between. In germline, CDR1 is SEHNR, CDR2 FQNEAQ (reference sequence). The length of the CDR3 is 11 residues. V usage is TRBV7-9 and J usage is TRBJ1-1; D unclear. This sample comprised peripheral blood, obtained after pregnancy. The TCR originated in a female donor in good health, enrolled as a control in a pregnancy study. CDR3 in amino acids: CASSFGREAFF. In nucleotides, the CDR3 is TGTGCCAGCAGCTTTGGCCGTGAAGCTTTCTTT.